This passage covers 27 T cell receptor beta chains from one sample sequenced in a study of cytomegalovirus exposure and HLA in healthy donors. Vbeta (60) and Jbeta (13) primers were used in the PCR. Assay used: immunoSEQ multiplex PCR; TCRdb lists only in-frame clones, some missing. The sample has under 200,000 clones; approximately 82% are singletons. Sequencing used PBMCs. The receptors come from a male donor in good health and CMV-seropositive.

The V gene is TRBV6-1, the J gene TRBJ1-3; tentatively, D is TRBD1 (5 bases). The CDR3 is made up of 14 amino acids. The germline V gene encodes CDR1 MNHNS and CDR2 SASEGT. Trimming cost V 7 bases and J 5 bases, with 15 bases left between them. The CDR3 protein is CASKTQTARNTIYF. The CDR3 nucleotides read TGTGCCAGCAAGACACAGACAGCGAGAAACACCATATATTTT.

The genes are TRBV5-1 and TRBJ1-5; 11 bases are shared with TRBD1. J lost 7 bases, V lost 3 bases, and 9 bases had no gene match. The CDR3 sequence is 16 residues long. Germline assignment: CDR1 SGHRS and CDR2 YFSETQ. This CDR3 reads CASSSRTGGTGQPQHF. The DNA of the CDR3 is TGCGCCAGCAGCTCTCGGACAGGGGGCACGGGGCAGCCCCAGCATTTT.

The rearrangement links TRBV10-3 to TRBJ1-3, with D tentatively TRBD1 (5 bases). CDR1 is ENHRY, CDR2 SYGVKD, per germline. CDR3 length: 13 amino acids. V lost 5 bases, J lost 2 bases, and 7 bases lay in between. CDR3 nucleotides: TGTGCCATCAGTTCGGGGGCTGGAAACACCATATATTTT. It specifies CAISSGAGNTIYF.

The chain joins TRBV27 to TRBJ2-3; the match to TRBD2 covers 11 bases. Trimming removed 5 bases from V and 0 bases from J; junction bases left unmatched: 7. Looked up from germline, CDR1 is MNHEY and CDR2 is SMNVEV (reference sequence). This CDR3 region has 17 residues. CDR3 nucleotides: TGTGCCAGCAGTCCGATAGGGACTAGCGGCAGCACAGATACGCAGTATTTT. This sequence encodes CASSPIGTSGSTDTQYF.

For the CDR3, the DNA is TGTGCCAGCAGCTTGGGAGGTACGACTGAAGCTTTCTTT. Its protein is CASSLGGTTEAFF. The J gene is TRBJ1-1, the V gene TRBV5-4; D remains ambiguous. This CDR3 region has 13 residues. Germline V CDR1 and CDR2: SGHNT, YYREEE (reference sequence). Between the trimmed V and J ends, which lost 0 bases and 5 bases, there was a span of 8 bases.

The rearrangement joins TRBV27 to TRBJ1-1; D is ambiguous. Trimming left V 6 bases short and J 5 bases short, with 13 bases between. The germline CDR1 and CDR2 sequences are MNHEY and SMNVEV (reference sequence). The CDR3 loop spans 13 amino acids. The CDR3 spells CASSYDNWTEAFF. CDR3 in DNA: TGTGCCAGCAGCTACGACAATTGGACTGAAGCTTTCTTT.

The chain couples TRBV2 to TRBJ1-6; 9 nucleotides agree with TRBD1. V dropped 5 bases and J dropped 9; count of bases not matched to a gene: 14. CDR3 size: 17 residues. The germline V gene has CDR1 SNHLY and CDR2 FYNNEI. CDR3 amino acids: CASSPNRPGQGSSPLHF. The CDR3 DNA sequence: TGTGCCAGCAGTCCCAATAGGCCGGGACAGGGAAGTTCACCCCTCCACTTT.

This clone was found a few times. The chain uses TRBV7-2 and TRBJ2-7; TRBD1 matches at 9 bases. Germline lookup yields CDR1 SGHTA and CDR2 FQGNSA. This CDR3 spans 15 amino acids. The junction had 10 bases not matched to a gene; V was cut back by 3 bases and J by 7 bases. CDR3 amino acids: CASSFGTGNGLEQYF. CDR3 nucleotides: TGTGCCAGCAGCTTTGGGACAGGGAATGGCCTAGAGCAGTACTTC.

CDR3 sequence: CSGGRPGGNEQFF. CDR3 bases: TGCAGCGGGGGGAGACCTGGGGGGAATGAGCAGTTCTTC. The gene calls are TRBV29-1 and TRBJ2-1; TRBD2 might be the D (6 bases). This CDR3 spans 13 amino acids. V lost 7 bases to trimming and J lost 7 bases, with 17 bases between them. CDR1 and CDR2 (germline): SQVTM, ANQGSEA.

In nucleotides, the CDR3 is TGTGCCAGCAGCGTCGGGACAGCCGGGGAGCTGTTTTTT. Translated, it gives CASSVGTAGELFF. The chain is built from TRBV9 and TRBJ2-2, with TRBD1 identical over 7 bases. With 2 bases clipped from V and 6 bases from J, the junction kept 1 base outside the gene matches. This CDR3 spans 13 amino acids. Germline V lookup: CDR1 SGDLS, CDR2 YYNGEE.

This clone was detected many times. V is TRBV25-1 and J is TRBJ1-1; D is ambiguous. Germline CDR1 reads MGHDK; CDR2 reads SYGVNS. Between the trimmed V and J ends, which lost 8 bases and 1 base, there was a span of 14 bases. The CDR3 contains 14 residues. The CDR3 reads CASSRSGWNTEAFF. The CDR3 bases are TGTGCCAGCTCGCGATCGGGGTGGAACACTGAAGCTTTCTTT.

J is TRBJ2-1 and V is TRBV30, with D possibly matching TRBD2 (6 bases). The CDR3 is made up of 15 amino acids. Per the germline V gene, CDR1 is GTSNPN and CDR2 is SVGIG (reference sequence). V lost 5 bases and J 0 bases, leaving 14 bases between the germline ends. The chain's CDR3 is CAWGPGLPSYNEQFF. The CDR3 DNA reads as TGTGCCTGGGGCCCGGGACTCCCCTCCTACAATGAGCAGTTCTTC. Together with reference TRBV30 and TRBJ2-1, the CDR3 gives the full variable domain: SQTIHQWPATLVQPVGSPLSLECTVEGTSNPNLYWYRQAAGRGLQLLFYSVGIGQISSEVPQNLSASRPQDRQFILSSKKLLLSDSGFYLCAWGPGLPSYNEQFFGPGTRLTVL.

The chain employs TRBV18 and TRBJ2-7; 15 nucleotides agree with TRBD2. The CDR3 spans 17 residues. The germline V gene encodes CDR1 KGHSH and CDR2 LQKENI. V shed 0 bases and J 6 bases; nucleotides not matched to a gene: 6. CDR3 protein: CASSPPGTSGGISEQYF. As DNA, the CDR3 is TGTGCCAGCTCACCACCCGGGACTAGCGGGGGGATTTCCGAGCAGTACTTC.

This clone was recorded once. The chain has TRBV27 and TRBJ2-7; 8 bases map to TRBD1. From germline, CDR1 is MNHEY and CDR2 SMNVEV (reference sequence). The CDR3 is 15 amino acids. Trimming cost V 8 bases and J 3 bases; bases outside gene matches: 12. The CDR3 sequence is CASGLRGRFFYEQYF. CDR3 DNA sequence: TGTGCCAGCGGTCTCAGGGGGCGTTTTTTCTACGAGCAGTACTTC.

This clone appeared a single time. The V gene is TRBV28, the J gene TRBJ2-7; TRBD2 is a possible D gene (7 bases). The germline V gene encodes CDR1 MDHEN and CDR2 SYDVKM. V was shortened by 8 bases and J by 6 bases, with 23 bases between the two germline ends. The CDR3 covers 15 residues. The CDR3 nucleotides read TGTGCCAGCGGCACTCTGGGGGGGGGCCGAGGCGAGCAGTACTTC. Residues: CASGTLGGGRGEQYF.

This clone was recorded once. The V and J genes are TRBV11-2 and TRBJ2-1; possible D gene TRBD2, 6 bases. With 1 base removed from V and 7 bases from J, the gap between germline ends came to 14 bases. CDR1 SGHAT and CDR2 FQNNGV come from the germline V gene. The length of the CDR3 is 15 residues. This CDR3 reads CASSLVVEGRNEQFF. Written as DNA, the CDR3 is TGTGCCAGCAGCTTAGTCGTTGAGGGGAGGAATGAGCAGTTCTTC.

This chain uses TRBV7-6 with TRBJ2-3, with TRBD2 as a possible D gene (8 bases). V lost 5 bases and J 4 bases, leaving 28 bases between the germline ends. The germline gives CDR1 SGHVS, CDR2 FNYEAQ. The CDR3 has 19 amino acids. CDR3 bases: TGTGCCAGCAGCCGGGGGGGGGTCAGGGAGACAGGGCGTTCAGATACGCAGTATTTT. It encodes CASSRGGVRETGRSDTQYF.

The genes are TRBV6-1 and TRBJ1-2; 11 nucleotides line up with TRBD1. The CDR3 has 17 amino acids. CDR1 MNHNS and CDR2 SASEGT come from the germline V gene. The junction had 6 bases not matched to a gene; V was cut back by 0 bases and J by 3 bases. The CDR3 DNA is TGTGCCAGCAGTGAAGCCGCGGGACAGGGGGGCTACTATGGCTACACCTTC. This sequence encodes CASSEAAGQGGYYGYTF.

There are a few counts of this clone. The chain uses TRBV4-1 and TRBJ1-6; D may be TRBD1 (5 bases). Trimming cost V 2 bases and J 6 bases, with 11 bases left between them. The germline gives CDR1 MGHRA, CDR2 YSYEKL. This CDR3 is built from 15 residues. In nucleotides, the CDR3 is TGCGCCAGCAGCCAAAGCCAGGGTGGTAATTCACCCCTCCACTTT. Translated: CASSQSQGGNSPLHF.

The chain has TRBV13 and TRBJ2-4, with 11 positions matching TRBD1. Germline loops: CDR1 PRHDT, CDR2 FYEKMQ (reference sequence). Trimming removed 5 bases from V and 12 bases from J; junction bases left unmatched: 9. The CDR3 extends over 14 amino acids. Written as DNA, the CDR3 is TGTGCCAGCAGCACAGAAGGACAGGGGGCTACTCAGTACTTC. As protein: CASSTEGQGATQYF. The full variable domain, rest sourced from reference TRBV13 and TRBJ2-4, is AAGVIQSPRHLIKEKRETATLKCYPIPRHDTVYWYQQGPGQDPQFLISFYEKMQSDKGSIPDRFSAQQFSDYHSELNMSSLELGDSALYFCASSTEGQGATQYFGAGTRLSVL.

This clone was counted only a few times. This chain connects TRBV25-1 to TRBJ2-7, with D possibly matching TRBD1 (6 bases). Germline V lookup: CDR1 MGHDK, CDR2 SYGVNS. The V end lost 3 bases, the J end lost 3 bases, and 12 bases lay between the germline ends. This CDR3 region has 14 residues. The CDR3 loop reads CASSEVGTLYEQYF. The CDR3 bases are TGTGCCAGCAGTGAGGTGGGGACACTCTACGAGCAGTACTTC.

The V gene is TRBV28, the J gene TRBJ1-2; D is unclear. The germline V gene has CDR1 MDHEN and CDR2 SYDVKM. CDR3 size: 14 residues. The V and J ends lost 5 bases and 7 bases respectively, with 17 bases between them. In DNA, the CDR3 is TGTGCCAGCAGTCCTGGAGGAGCAGCCAGTGGCTACACCTTC. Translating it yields CASSPGGAASGYTF.

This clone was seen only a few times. CDR3 region: CAWSHLGQFHF. CDR3 nucleotides: TGTGCCTGGAGCCACTTGGGACAGTTCCACTTT. This sequence joins TRBV30 and TRBJ1-6; 7 positions match TRBD1. V dropped 3 bases and J dropped 17; count of bases not matched to a gene: 7. The CDR3 has 11 residues. Germline V gives CDR1 GTSNPN, CDR2 SVGIG (reference sequence).

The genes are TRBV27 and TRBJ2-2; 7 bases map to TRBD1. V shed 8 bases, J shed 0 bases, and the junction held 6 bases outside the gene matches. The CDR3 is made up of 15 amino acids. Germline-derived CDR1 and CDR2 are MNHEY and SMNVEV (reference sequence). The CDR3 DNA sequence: TGTGCCAGCTCCCAGGGACAGACGAACACCGGGGAGCTGTTTTTT. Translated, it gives CASSQGQTNTGELFF.

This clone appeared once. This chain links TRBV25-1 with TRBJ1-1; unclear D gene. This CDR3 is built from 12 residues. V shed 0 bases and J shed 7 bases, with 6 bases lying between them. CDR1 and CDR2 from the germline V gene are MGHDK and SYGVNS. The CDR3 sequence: CASSEYPGEAFF. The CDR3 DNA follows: TGTGCCAGCAGTGAATATCCGGGTGAAGCTTTCTTT.

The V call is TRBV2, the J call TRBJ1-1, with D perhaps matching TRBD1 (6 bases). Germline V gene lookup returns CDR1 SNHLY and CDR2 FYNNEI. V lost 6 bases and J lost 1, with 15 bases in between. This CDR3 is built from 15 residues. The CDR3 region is CASRRVDSSNTEAFF. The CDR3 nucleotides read TGTGCCAGCAGGAGGGTGGACAGCTCGAACACTGAAGCTTTCTTT. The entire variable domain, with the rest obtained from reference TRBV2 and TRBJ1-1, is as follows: EPEVTQTPSHQVTQMGQEVILRCVPISNHLYFYWYRQILGQKVEFLVSFYNNEISEKSEIFDDQFSVERPDGSNFTLKIRSTKLEDSAMYFCASRRVDSSNTEAFFGQGTRLTVV.

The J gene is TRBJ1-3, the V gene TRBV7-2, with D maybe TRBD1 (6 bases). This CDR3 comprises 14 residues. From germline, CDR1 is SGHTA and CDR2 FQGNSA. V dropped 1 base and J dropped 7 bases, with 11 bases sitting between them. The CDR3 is CASSLVQGLNTIYF. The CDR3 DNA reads TGTGCCAGCAGCTTAGTTCAGGGGCTTAACACCATATATTTT.